These T cell receptor beta chains were read from a single sample in a study of blood T cell repertoires in COVID-19. The table came from immunoSEQ multiplex PCR; TCRdb's copy has only in-frame clones and leaves some out. The sample has 130,000 to 150,000 clones; 88% are singletons. Material: peripheral blood. These receptors all stem from a human donor in a cohort sampled during active COVID-19. The CDR3 runs from the conserved cysteine through the conserved F or W. A D gene is named only where the DNA matches it firmly. Rows may omit the clone size; those that give it use once, few, many or a size class.

V: TRBV5-6
D: TRBD2
size: -
J: TRBJ2-5
CDR3: CASSFTSGGTFPETQYF
DNA: TGTGCCAGCAGCTTTACTAGCGGGGGGACTTTTCCGGAGACCCAGTACTTC

V: TRBV2
D: TRBD1
size: -
J: TRBJ2-3
CDR3: CASKRQGSTDTQYF
DNA: TGTGCCAGCAAAAGACAGGGGAGCACAGATACGCAGTATTTT

V: TRBV7-6
D: -
size: -
J: TRBJ1-1
CDR3: CASSLGGWNTEAFF
DNA: TGTGCCAGCAGCTTAGGAGGGTGGAACACTGAAGCTTTCTTT

V: TRBV15
D: -
size: -
J: TRBJ2-7
CDR3: CATSRTEASYEQYF
DNA: TGTGCCACCAGCAGGACAGAGGCTTCCTACGAGCAGTACTTC

V: TRBV12-3/TRBV12-4
D: -
size: -
J: TRBJ2-3
CDR3: CASSPSGTDTQYF
DNA: TGTGCCAGCAGTCCGTCGGGTACGGATACGCAGTATTTT

V: TRBV18
D: -
size: -
J: TRBJ1-5
CDR3: CASSPGGSSNQPQHF
DNA: TGTGCCAGCTCACCGGGGGGGTCGAGCAATCAGCCCCAGCATTTT

V: TRBV5-1
D: -
size: -
J: TRBJ1-5
CDR3: CASSLDPGMSQPQHF
DNA: TGCGCCAGCAGCTTGGATCCGGGGATGAGTCAGCCCCAGCATTTT

V: TRBV11-2
D: -
size: -
J: TRBJ2-3
CDR3: CASSLVFGSGTDTQYF
DNA: TGTGCCAGCAGCTTAGTGTTCGGGAGTGGGACAGATACGCAGTATTTT

V: TRBV10-3
D: -
size: -
J: TRBJ1-6
CDR3: CAISESLGGMNSPLHF
DNA: TGTGCCATCAGTGAGTCGCTGGGGGGAATGAATTCACCCCTCCACTTT

V: TRBV7-3
D: TRBD1
size: -
J: TRBJ2-2
CDR3: CASSLVPNRGTGELFF
DNA: TGTGCCAGCAGCTTAGTTCCCAACAGGGGTACCGGGGAGCTGTTTTTT

V: TRBV30
D: -
size: -
J: TRBJ1-6
CDR3: CAWRKQGTPNSPLHF
DNA: TGTGCCTGGAGAAAACAGGGTACCCCTAACTCACCCCTCCACTTT

V: TRBV5-1
D: -
size: -
J: TRBJ1-2
CDR3: CASSLEAGRYGYTF
DNA: TGCGCCAGCAGCTTGGAGGCAGGCCGGTATGGCTACACCTTC

V: TRBV9
D: -
size: -
J: TRBJ1-3
CDR3: CASSPRGDNSGNTIYF
DNA: TGTGCCAGCAGCCCCCGGGGGGATAACTCTGGAAACACCATATATTTT

V: TRBV28
D: TRBD2
size: -
J: TRBJ2-3
CDR3: CASSPPGLGATDTQYF
DNA: TGTGCCAGCAGTCCTCCGGGACTAGGGGCCACAGATACGCAGTATTTT

V: TRBV18
D: -
size: -
J: TRBJ1-5
CDR3: CASSPLSGGDQPQHF
DNA: TGTGCCAGCTCACCGCTCTCGGGGGGGGATCAGCCCCAGCATTTT

V: TRBV20-1
D: -
size: -
J: TRBJ2-1
CDR3: CSASRGAEDYNEQFF
DNA: TGCAGTGCTAGTCGGGGGGCGGAAGACTACAATGAGCAGTTCTTC

V: TRBV7-6
D: TRBD2
size: -
J: TRBJ2-3
CDR3: CASSRGSGRYTDTQYF
DNA: TGTGCCAGCAGCCGGGGGAGCGGGAGATACACAGATACGCAGTATTTT

V: TRBV30
D: TRBD1
size: -
J: TRBJ1-5
CDR3: CAADGDRDQPQHF
DNA: TGTGCCGCCGATGGGGACAGGGATCAGCCCCAGCATTTT

V: TRBV4-2
D: -
size: -
J: TRBJ1-2
CDR3: CASSPTGGVYGYTF
DNA: TGTGCCAGCAGCCCGACGGGGGGTGTCTATGGCTACACCTTC

V: TRBV4-2
D: TRBD1
size: -
J: TRBJ2-2
CDR3: CASSQDGTANTGELFF
DNA: TGTGCCAGCAGCCAAGACGGGACAGCAAACACCGGGGAGCTGTTTTTT

V: TRBV7-2
D: TRBD1
size: once
J: TRBJ2-3
CDR3: CASSGRTGGLTDTQYF
DNA: TGTGCCAGCAGCGGGAGGACAGGGGGCCTCACAGATACGCAGTATTTT

V: TRBV2
D: TRBD2
size: -
J: TRBJ2-3
CDR3: CASSAKTSGVRDTQYF
DNA: TGTGCCAGCAGTGCCAAGACTAGCGGGGTCCGAGATACGCAGTATTTT

V: TRBV5-1
D: TRBD2
size: -
J: TRBJ2-1
CDR3: CASSLGPSGRNNEQFF
DNA: TGCGCCAGCAGCTTGGGTCCTAGCGGGAGGAACAATGAGCAGTTCTTC

V: TRBV7-2
D: -
size: -
J: TRBJ2-7
CDR3: CASSLGGGPYEQYF
DNA: TGTGCCAGCAGCTTAGGGGGCGGACCCTACGAGCAGTACTTC

V: TRBV7-9
D: -
size: -
J: TRBJ2-5
CDR3: CASSHTGARETQYF
DNA: TGTGCCAGCAGTCATACAGGAGCTCGGGAGACCCAGTACTTC

V: TRBV3-1/TRBV3-2
D: TRBD1
size: -
J: TRBJ1-6
CDR3: CASSRDRNSPLHF
DNA: TGTGCCAGCAGCCGGGACAGAAATTCACCCCTCCACTTT

V: TRBV19
D: TRBD1
size: -
J: TRBJ2-6
CDR3: CASSTQGQEIAGANVLTF
DNA: TGTGCCAGTAGTACCCAGGGACAGGAGATCGCTGGGGCCAACGTCCTGACTTTC

V: TRBV14
D: -
size: -
J: TRBJ1-2
CDR3: CASSPTNYGYTF
DNA: TGTGCCAGCAGCCCCACTAACTATGGCTACACCTTC